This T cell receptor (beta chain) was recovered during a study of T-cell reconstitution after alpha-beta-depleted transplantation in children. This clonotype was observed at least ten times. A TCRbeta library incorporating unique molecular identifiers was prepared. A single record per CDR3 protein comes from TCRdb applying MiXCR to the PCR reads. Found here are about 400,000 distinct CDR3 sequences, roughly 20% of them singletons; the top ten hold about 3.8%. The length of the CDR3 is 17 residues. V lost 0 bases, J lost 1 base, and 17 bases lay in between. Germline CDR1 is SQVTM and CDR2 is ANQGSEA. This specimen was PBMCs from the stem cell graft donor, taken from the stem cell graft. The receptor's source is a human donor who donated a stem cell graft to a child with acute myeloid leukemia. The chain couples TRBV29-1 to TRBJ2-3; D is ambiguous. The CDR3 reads CSVEDVCPYLGTDTQYF. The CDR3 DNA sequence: TGCAGCGTTGAAGATGTATGCCCGTATCTTGGCACAGATACGCAGTATTTT.